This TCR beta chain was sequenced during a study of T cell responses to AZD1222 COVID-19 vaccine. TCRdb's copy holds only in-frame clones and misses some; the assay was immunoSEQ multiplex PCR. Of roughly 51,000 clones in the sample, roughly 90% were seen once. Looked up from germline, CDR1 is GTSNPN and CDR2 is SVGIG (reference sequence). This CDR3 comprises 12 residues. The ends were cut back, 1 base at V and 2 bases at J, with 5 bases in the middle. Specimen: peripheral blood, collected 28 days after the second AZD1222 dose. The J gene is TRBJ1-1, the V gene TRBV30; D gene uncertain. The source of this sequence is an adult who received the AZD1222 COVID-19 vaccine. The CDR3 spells CAWSGSNTEAFF. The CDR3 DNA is TGTGCCTGGAGTGGCTCAAACACTGAAGCTTTCTTT.